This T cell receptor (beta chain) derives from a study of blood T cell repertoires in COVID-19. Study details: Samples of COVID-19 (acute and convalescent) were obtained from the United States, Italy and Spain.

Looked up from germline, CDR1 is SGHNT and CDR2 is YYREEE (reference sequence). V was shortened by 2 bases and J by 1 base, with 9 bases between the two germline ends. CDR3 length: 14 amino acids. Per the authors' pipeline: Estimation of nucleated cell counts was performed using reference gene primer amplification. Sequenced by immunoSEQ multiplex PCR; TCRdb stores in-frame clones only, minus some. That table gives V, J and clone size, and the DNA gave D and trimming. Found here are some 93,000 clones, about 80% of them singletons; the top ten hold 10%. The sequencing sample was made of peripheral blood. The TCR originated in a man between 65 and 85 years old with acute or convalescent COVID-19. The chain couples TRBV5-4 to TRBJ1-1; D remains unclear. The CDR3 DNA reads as TGTGCCAGCAGCTTATCGCCAGAGAACACTGAAGCTTTCTTT. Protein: CASSLSPENTEAFF.